The clone carrying this TCR beta chain was recorded only once. What it recognizes is unknown. Memory CD4+ cells were the fraction left after CD45RA+ naive selection. Clones were sequenced by immunoSEQ multiplex PCR, and TCRdb holds only the in-frame ones, with some missing. The sample yields more than 1.2 million clones, approximately 98.5% seen once. These data come from a study of shared clonotypes between healthy human individuals. Across the whole study: Plates per donor: three CD4 naive, three CD4 memory, two CD8 naive, one CD8 memory. Study-level findings and limits: Only blood was sampled; tissue repertoires likely differ. The expectation was that sequencing depth would affect clonotype sharing among donors.

This CDR3 has 16 residues. Losses at the gene ends were 4 bases for V and 0 bases for J; bases not matched to a gene: 4. Germline V gene lookup returns CDR1 SGHDN and CDR2 FVKESK. V and J are TRBV14 and TRBJ2-3; 10 positions agree with TRBD2. This TCR was sampled from a man aged 25 to 40 in good health. The sample comprised naive CD4+ T cells sorted from blood. Subset given: CD45RA+ positively selected. CDR3 sequence: CASSRGLAESTDTQYF. Written as DNA, the CDR3 is TGTGCCAGCAGCCGAGGACTAGCGGAGAGCACAGATACGCAGTATTTT.